Listed below are T cell receptor beta chains from one sample, sequenced in a study of spatial heterogeneity in lung cancer. One entry per CDR3 protein, called by TCRdb with MiXCR from the 5' RACE reads. The sample lists around 110,000 distinct CDR3 sequences, approximately 12% occurring once. The sequenced sample was PBMCs, obtained at follow-up. Receptors originate from a male donor with early-stage non-small cell lung cancer. Each CDR3 is given without its conserved first and last residue.

TRBJ1-2,TRBV9,ASSVEPGALEGYT
TRBJ1-1,TRBV7-3,ASSPSPRMNTEAF
TRBJ1-1,TRBV12-3/TRBV12-4,ASSPGTGYTEAF
TRBJ1-3,TRBV29-1,SAREDSGNTIY
TRBJ1-1,TRBV7-9,ASSFLPRGTEAF
TRBJ2-7,TRBV27,ASKLQGASYEQY
TRBJ1-1,TRBV12-3/TRBV12-4,ASRKLNTEAF
TRBJ2-5,TRBV20-1,SAQAGTRGETQY
TRBJ2-7,TRBV11-2,ASGVGSSYEQY
TRBJ2-7,TRBV15,ATSSDRGPYEQY
TRBJ1-1,TRBV10-3,AISESARTEAF
TRBJ2-7,TRBV28,ASSSGTGGVYEQY
TRBJ2-7,TRBV10-3,AIRDSYEQY
TRBJ2-1,TRBV5-1,ASSLASGGPGEQF
TRBJ2-1,TRBV7-9,ASSAFLGLAGGSYNEQF
TRBJ2-1,TRBV6-4,ASSAGTFNEQF
TRBJ2-3,TRBV10-3,AIRSGQAADTQY
TRBJ2-3,TRBV29-1,SVGLAPDTQY
TRBJ2-7,TRBV6-2/TRBV6-3,ASSFPTVRR
TRBJ2-2,TRBV4-3,ASSQDRTSPFGELF
TRBJ2-7,TRBV5-5,ASSLELSSSYEQY
TRBJ2-1,TRBV7-2,ASSPGGTQSSYNEQF
TRBJ1-6,TRBV7-2,ASSLDRGFGNSPLH
TRBJ2-3,TRBV7-2,ASSSTAGASTDTQY
TRBJ1-2,TRBV5-1,ASSAVDGYGYT
TRBJ2-1,TRBV4-3,ASSQDWGEGAPFEQF
TRBJ2-5,TRBV5-5,ASSLVPTGETQY
TRBJ1-1,TRBV2,ASSPNMNTEAF
TRBJ1-4,TRBV28,ASTSPRADEKLF
TRBJ2-7,TRBV2,ASSDTTGGGADEQY
TRBJ2-4,TRBV5-1,ASSLTLAKNIQY
TRBJ2-2,TRBV12-3/TRBV12-4,ASSITGTGTGELF
TRBJ2-2,TRBV7-7,ASGPLSYGGELF
TRBJ2-7,TRBV9,ASNHGRGDEQY
TRBJ1-1,TRBV27,ASSPPGQAEAF
TRBJ2-6,TRBV5-4,ASSKQGTGANVLT
TRBJ2-1,TRBV6-5,ASSYSAGASSYNEQF